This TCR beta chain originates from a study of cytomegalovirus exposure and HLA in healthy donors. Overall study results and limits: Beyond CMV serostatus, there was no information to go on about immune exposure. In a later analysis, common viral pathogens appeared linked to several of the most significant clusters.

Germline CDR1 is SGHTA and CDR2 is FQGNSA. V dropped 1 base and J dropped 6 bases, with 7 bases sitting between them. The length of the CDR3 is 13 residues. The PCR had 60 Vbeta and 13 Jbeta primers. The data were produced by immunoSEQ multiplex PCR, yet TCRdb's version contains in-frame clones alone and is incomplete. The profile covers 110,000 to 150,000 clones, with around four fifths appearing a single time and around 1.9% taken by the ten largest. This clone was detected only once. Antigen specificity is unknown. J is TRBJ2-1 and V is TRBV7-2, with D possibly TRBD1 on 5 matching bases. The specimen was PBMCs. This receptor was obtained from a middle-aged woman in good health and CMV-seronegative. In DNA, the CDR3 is TGTGCCAGCAGCTTAGTAAGGGGCAATGAGCAGTTCTTC. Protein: CASSLVRGNEQFF.